This T cell receptor (beta chain) was retrieved from a study of blood T cell repertoires in COVID-19. As for the study in general: The study drew acute and convalescent COVID-19 samples from the United States, Italy and Spain. T cells, B-cell-depleted T cells, or PBMCs provided the cDNA or gDNA that served as material.

Source study methods: From reference gene primer amplification, estimates of nucleated cell counts were derived. Libraries were prepared by immunoSEQ multiplex PCR; TCRdb keeps only in-frame clonotypes and omits some of them. Clonal size and the V and J genes are those of that table, whereas D and trimming came from the DNA. This sample yields hundreds of thousands of clones, of which 70% to 90% are seen a single time; approximately 12% belongs to the top ten. The CDR3 length is 15 residues. Germline V gene lookup returns CDR1 SGHVS and CDR2 FQNEAQ. The germline V and J ends were trimmed by 6 bases and 8 bases, with 20 bases remaining between them.

The V gene is TRBV7-8, the J gene TRBJ1-3, with a weak D call TRBD1 (6 bases). The material sequenced was peripheral blood. This TCR was sampled from a woman aged 18-35 years who had recovered from COVID-19. The CDR3 bases are TGTGCCAGCAGACCCCCAGGGGCTGGCGCGGACACCATATATTTT. It translates to CASRPPGAGADTIYF.